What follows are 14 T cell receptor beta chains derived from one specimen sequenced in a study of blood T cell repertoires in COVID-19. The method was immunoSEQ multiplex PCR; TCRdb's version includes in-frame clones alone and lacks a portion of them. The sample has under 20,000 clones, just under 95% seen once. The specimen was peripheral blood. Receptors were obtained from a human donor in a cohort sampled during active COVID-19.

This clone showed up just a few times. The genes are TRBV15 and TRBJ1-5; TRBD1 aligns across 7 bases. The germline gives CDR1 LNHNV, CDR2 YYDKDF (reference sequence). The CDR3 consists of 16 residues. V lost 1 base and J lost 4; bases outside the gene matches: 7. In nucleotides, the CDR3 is TGTGCCACCAGCAGAGTCGGCCACAGGGGTAATCAGCCCCAGCATTTT. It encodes CATSRVGHRGNQPQHF.

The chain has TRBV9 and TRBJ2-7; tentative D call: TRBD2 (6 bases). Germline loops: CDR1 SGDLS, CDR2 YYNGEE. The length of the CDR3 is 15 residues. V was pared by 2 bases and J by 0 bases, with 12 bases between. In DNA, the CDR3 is TGTGCCAGCAGCGTTGAGGAGGGAACCTCCTACGAGCAGTACTTC. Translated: CASSVEEGTSYEQYF.

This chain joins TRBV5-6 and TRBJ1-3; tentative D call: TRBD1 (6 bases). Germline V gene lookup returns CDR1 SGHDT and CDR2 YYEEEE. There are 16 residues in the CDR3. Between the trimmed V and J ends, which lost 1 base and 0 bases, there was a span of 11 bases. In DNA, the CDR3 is TGTGCCAGCAGCTTGCTTGACAGGAACTCTGGAAACACCATATATTTT. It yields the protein CASSLLDRNSGNTIYF.

This chain's CDR3 is CATSDSRGGINEQFF. CDR3 nucleotide sequence: TGTGCCACCAGTGATTCCCGCGGGGGGATCAATGAGCAGTTCTTC. The chain uses TRBV24-1 and TRBJ2-1, with TRBD2 matching over 8 bases. With V trimmed by 2 bases and J by 6 bases, 5 bases remained unmatched. CDR1 KGHDR and CDR2 SFDVKD come from the germline V gene. The CDR3 contains 15 residues.

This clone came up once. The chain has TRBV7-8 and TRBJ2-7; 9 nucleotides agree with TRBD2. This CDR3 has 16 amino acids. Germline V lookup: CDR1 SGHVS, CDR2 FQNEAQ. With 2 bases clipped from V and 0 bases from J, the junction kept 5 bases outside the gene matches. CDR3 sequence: CASSLYNSGSSYEQYF. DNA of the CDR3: TGTGCCAGCAGCTTATATAATAGCGGGAGCTCCTACGAGCAGTACTTC. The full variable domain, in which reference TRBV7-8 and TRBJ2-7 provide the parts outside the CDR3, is GAGVSQSPRYKVAKRGQDVALRCDPISGHVSLFWYQQALGQGPEFLTYFQNEAQLDKSGLPSDRFFAERPEGSVSTLKIQRTQQEDSAVYLCASSLYNSGSSYEQYFGPGTRLTVT.

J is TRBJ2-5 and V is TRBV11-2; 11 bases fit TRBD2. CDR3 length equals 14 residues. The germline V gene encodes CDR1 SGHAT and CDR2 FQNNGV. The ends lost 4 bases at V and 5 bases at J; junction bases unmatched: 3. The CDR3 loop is CASSSLAGEETQYF. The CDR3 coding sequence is TGTGCCAGCAGCTCACTAGCGGGAGAGGAGACCCAGTACTTC.

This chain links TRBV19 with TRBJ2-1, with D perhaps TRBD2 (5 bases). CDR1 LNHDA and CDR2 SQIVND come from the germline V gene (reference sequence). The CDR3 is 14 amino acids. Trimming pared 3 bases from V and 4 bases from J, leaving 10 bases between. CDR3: CASSIIGDYNEQFF. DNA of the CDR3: TGTGCCAGTAGTATTATCGGGGATTACAATGAGCAGTTCTTC.

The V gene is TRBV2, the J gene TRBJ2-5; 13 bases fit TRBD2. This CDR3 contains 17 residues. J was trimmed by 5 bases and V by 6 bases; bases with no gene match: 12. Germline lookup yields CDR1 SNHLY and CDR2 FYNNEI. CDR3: CASSLGLAGALGETQYF. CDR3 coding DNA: TGTGCCAGCAGCCTCGGACTAGCGGGGGCCCTGGGGGAGACCCAGTACTTC.

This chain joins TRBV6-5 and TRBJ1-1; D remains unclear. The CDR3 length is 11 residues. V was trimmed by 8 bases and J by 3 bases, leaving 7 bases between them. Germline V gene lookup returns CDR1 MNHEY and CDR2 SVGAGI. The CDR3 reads CASSYYTEAFF. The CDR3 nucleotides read TGTGCCAGCTCCTACTACACTGAAGCTTTCTTT.

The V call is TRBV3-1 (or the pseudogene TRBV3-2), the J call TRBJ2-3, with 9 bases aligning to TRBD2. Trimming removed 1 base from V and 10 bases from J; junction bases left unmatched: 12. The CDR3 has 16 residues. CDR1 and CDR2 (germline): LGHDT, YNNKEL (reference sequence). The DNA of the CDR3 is TGTGCCAGCAGCCAAGGGCCAGCGGGGGGTGTTTTCTCGCAGTATTTT. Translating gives CASSQGPAGGVFSQYF.

CDR3 in DNA: TGTGCCAGCAGCAAAGTGGGCAGGGGTGACCATGGCTACACCTTC. Residues: CASSKVGRGDHGYTF. The chain links TRBV21-1 to TRBJ1-2; TRBD1, as called in the table, went unchecked against the DNA. TRBV21-1 has pseudogene status. The CDR3 has 15 amino acids.

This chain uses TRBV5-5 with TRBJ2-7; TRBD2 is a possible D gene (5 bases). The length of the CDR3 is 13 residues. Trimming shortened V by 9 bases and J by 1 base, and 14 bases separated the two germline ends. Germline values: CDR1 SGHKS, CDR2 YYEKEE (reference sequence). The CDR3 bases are TGTGCCACGGGAAGAGCGGATTCCTACGAGCAGTACTTC. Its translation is CATGRADSYEQYF.

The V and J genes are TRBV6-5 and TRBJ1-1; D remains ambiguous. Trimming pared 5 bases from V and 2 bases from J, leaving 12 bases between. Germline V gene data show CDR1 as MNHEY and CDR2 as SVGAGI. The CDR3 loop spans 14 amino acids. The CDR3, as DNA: TGTGCCAGCAGTAACAGAGGGCCCAACACTGAAGCTTTCTTT. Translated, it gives CASSNRGPNTEAFF.

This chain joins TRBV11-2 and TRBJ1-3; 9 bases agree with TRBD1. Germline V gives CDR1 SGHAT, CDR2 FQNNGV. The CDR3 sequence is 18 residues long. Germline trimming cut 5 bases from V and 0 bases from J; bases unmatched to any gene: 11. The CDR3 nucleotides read TGTGCCAGCAGCATCCGCGGGACAGGGAAATTCTCTGGAAACACCATATATTTT. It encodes CASSIRGTGKFSGNTIYF. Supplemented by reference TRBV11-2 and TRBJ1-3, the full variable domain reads EAGVAQSPRYKIIEKRQSVAFWCNPISGHATLYWYQQILGQGPKLLIQFQNNGVVDDSQLPKDRFSAERLKGVDSTLKIQPAKLEDSAVYLCASSIRGTGKFSGNTIYFGEGSWLTVV.